This entry concerns a single T cell receptor beta chain. This clone occurred once. Its specific antigen is unknown. Per-base quality was not reported, and no clone a single base away is much larger than it. These data come from a study of OX40 agonist ivuxolimab in advanced cancers. In terms of the full investigation: Ivuxolimab, which targeted the costimulatory receptor OX40 (CD134), was an agonistic, fully human IgG2 monoclonal antibody. Intravenous ivuxolimab was administered to patients every 2 weeks at six dose levels: 0.01, 0.1, 0.3, 1.5, 3 and 10 mg/kg. Of the 50 to 55 patients in dose escalation, about 19 had hepatocellular carcinoma, approximately 15 had melanoma, 9 had renal cell carcinoma and 9 had head and neck cancer. In the dose-escalation cohort, roughly 80% of patients were male, and the mean age was approximately 64 years, with a range of about 23 to 90. Prior anti-PD-1, anti-PD-L1 or anti-CTLA-4 therapy was permitted, and checkpoint inhibitors had been received by less than 45% of dose-escalation patients. Partial responses occurred in three dose-escalation patients, of whom one had hepatocellular carcinoma and two had cutaneous melanoma. The purpose of peripheral TCRbeta sequencing was to test whether ivuxolimab changed TCR sequence diversity and led to clonal T-cell expansion. The paper reports the monotherapy dose-escalation portion (N of about 54 patients) of the phase I ivuxolimab trial.

The trial excluded patients who had a history of autoimmune disease or who were on systemic immunosuppression. Peripheral blood for TCR sequencing was drawn from every dose cohort at baseline, at cycle 4 day 1 and at cycle 7 day 1. The samples were drawn from a first-in-human, open-label, multicenter phase I dose-escalation trial of ivuxolimab. Adults with locally advanced or metastatic melanoma, renal cell carcinoma, hepatocellular carcinoma or head and neck squamous cell carcinoma were enrolled in the trial. Before TCR sequencing, CD4+ and CD8+ T cells were separately sorted from peripheral blood. The CDR3 measures 17 amino acids from cysteine to phenylalanine. Solely the CDR3 DNA is kept, with 51 bases framed from the first base. V trim: 4 bases; J trim: 1 base; unmatched bases: 8. CDR1 and CDR2 (MDHEN, SYDVKM) derive from the germline V gene. On the study overall, not on this receptor specifically: Partial responders in the 0.1-3.0 mg/kg groups had among the lowest normalized peripheral clonal expansion, especially among CD8+ T cells. Low levels of normalized T-cell clonal expansion were also seen in some nonresponding patients. After ivuxolimab, CD8+ T cells had more expanded clones than CD4+ T cells on average. At doses of 0.1 to 3.0 mg/kg, clonal expansion of both CD4+ and CD8+ T cells in blood was seen between baseline and week 6. Antigen specificity was not determined for the clonally expanded peripheral T cells.

To sequence the TCRbeta CDR3 region, genomic DNA was isolated from the sorted cells. TCRbeta CDR3 regions were sequenced using the immunoSEQ Assay. Not all clones reach the TCRdb copy of this immuneACCESS table, which keeps in-frame sequences only. Checked studies attribute under half of the gap to unresolved V genes and leave the rest unexplained. The sample records some 60,000 clones, around nine tenths of which are singletons. Around 1% of the sample lies in the top ten. The clonotype was recovered from an adult with an advanced solid tumor such as melanoma, head and neck, liver or kidney cancer. The chain employs TRBV28 and TRBJ1-1, and TRBD1 matches 11 of the central bases. The sample in question was CD4+ or CD8+ T cells sorted from blood, obtained in a trial of the OX40 agonist ivuxolimab. In nucleotide form, the sequence is TGTGCCAGCAGTTATATTGGGACAGGGGGACCGAACACTGAAGCTTTCTTT. Translated, it reads CASSYIGTGGPNTEAFF.